The 27 T cell receptor beta chains given below trace back to one sample, sequenced in a study of cytomegalovirus exposure and HLA in healthy donors (dated by TCRdb to about 2017). The method behind the library was the immunoSEQ multiplex PCR assay. For the multiplex PCR, a mixture combining 60 forward primers for TCR Vbeta segments and 13 reverse primers for TCR Jbeta segments was used. TCRdb's version of the immuneACCESS table is confined to in-frame rearrangements and falls short of the full clone set. An unresolved V gene accounts for under half of the shortfall where checked; the remainder is of unknown origin. The sample table lists over 150,000 clones, roughly three quarters of them with a count of one. The ten largest clones take up 2.5% to 3.5% of the sample. Material for sequencing was PBMCs. These receptors all come from a woman between 50 and 59 years old in good health and CMV-seropositive.

V and J are TRBV19 and TRBJ2-6; tentative D call: TRBD2 (6 bases). V was trimmed by 3 bases and J by 0 bases, leaving 15 bases between them. This CDR3 has 18 amino acids. Germline loops: CDR1 LNHDA, CDR2 SQIVND (reference sequence). The CDR3 loop is CASSMEGGAPSGANVLTF. CDR3 nucleotide sequence: TGTGCCAGTAGTATGGAGGGCGGGGCTCCCTCTGGGGCCAACGTCCTGACTTTC.

The rearrangement links TRBV5-8 to TRBJ1-1, with D uncertain. The CDR3 runs 13 residues. V was trimmed by 7 bases and J by 1 base, leaving 11 bases between them. Germline V CDR1 and CDR2: SGHTS, YDEGEE. CDR3 amino acids: CASAREKNTEAFF. The CDR3 DNA reads TGTGCCAGCGCAAGGGAGAAGAACACTGAAGCTTTCTTT.

This clone showed up just once. This chain connects TRBV28 to TRBJ1-1; the D gene is possibly TRBD1 (6 bases). Between the trimmed V and J ends, which lost 5 bases and 6 bases, there was a span of 16 bases. The CDR3 extends over 14 amino acids. Per germline, CDR1 MDHEN and CDR2 SYDVKM. The CDR3 nucleotides are TGTGCCAGCAGTAATCAGGGGAGGGTGTCTGAAGCTTTCTTT. Amino acids: CASSNQGRVSEAFF.

The V call is TRBV5-6, the J call TRBJ2-1, with 7 bases aligning to TRBD2. The germline CDR1 and CDR2 sequences are SGHDT and YYEEEE. The CDR3 runs 17 residues. The V and J ends lost 0 bases and 7 bases, in that order; junction bases with no gene match: 13. CDR3 in amino acids: CASSLESSGSRRNEQFF. The CDR3 DNA sequence: TGTGCCAGCAGCTTGGAGTCTAGCGGTTCCCGCCGTAATGAGCAGTTCTTC.

This rearrangement joins TRBV7-8 to TRBJ1-2; the match to TRBD1 covers 10 bases. The CDR3 has 14 residues. The V and J ends lost 7 bases and 7 bases, in that order; junction bases with no gene match: 9. Germline loops: CDR1 SGHVS, CDR2 FQNEAQ. The CDR3, as DNA: TGTGCCAGCACCCCCGGGACAGGGGTTGTTGGCTACACCTTC. Residues: CASTPGTGVVGYTF.

The V gene is TRBV11-1, the J gene TRBJ2-2; 9 nucleotides agree with TRBD1. The CDR3 has 15 amino acids. J gave up 2 bases and V 5 bases, and 3 bases lay outside the gene matches. Germline CDR1 SGHAT, CDR2 FQDESV (reference sequence). DNA of the CDR3: TGTGCCAGCAGCACAGGGGGCTCAAACACCGGGGAGCTGTTTTTT. Its protein is CASSTGGSNTGELFF.

This chain uses TRBV9 with TRBJ1-1, with D perhaps matching TRBD1 (6 bases). Germline V gene sequence: CDR1 SGDLS, CDR2 YYNGEE. The CDR3 contains 14 residues. V was cut by 4 bases and J by 0 bases, with 10 bases left in between. For the CDR3, the DNA is TGTGCCAGCAGCCTTGGGACACTGAACACTGAAGCTTTCTTT. It specifies CASSLGTLNTEAFF.

This chain joins TRBV16 and TRBJ2-3; TRBD1 might be the D (6 bases). V was shortened by 2 bases and J by 2 bases, with 11 bases between the two germline ends. This CDR3 has 15 amino acids. The germline V gene encodes CDR1 KGHSY and CDR2 FQNENV. The CDR3 sequence is CASSQGRGDTDTQYF. The CDR3, as DNA: TGTGCCAGCAGCCAAGGCAGGGGCGACACAGATACGCAGTATTTT.

The chain couples TRBV7-9 to TRBJ1-1, with D uncertain. Trimming removed 1 base at V and 0 bases at J, with 6 bases between. The CDR3 consists of 14 residues. Germline values: CDR1 SEHNR, CDR2 FQNEAQ (reference sequence). CDR3 bases: TGTGCCAGCAGCTTAGTTTCGGTGAACACTGAAGCTTTCTTT. Translated, it gives CASSLVSVNTEAFF.

This sequence joins TRBV9 and TRBJ2-1; 10 bases are a match to TRBD2. The J segment lost 7 bases and the V segment lost 3 bases, leaving 10 bases of the junction unmatched. Germline loops: CDR1 SGDLS, CDR2 YYNGEE. The CDR3 totals 16 residues. CDR3 sequence (DNA): TGTGCCAGCAGCGCCCCTAGCGGGGGAAGAGGGAATGAGCAGTTCTTC. It translates to CASSAPSGGRGNEQFF.

V and J are TRBV11-2 and TRBJ1-1, with 7 bases identical to TRBD1. The germline CDR1 and CDR2 sequences are SGHAT and FQNNGV. With V trimmed by 6 bases and J by 4 bases, 8 bases remained unmatched. The CDR3 is made up of 14 amino acids. CDR3 coding DNA: TGTGCCAGCAGAAGAGACAGGGTGGGCACTGAAGCTTTCTTT. It encodes CASRRDRVGTEAFF.

The chain carries TRBV12-5 and TRBJ2-1; 7 bases are a match to TRBD2. This CDR3 is 21 amino acids long. Germline lookup yields CDR1 LGHNT and CDR2 FRNRAP. With V trimmed by 0 bases and J by 0 bases, 17 bases remained unmatched. CDR3 nucleotides: TGTGCTAGTGGTTTGGTACTGGGGCAAAGCCCTAGCGGCGACTCCTACAATGAGCAGTTCTTC. It codes for CASGLVLGQSPSGDSYNEQFF.

The chain employs TRBV5-1 and TRBJ1-1; 8 bases line up with TRBD1. Germline V gene sequence: CDR1 SGHRS, CDR2 YFSETQ. This CDR3 comprises 14 residues. The V and J ends lost 0 bases and 5 bases, in that order; junction bases with no gene match: 3. In DNA form, the CDR3 reads TGCGCCAGCAGCTTGGGGCACAGGGGGACTGAAGCTTTCTTT. This encodes CASSLGHRGTEAFF.

With respect to this clone: A junction end diverges from the germline sequence, so it may reflect a read error. The chain is built from TRBV30 and TRBJ1-2; 9 positions match TRBD1. The CDR3 sequence is 13 residues long. CDR1 and CDR2 (germline): GTSNPN, SVGIG (reference sequence). The CDR3 DNA is TGTGCCTGGGGGGGACAGGGAAACTATGTCTACACCTTC. Its protein product is CAWGGQGNYVYTF.

The genes are TRBV7-2 and TRBJ2-2; possibly TRBD2 for D (5 bases). The CDR3 runs to 13 residues. Germline assignment: CDR1 SGHTA and CDR2 FQGNSA. Trimming shortened V by 5 bases and J by 4 bases, and 8 bases separated the two germline ends. For the CDR3, the DNA is TGTGCCAGCAGCCTGACTATCACCGGGGAGCTGTTTTTT. It is translated as CASSLTITGELFF.

This chain uses TRBV7-2 with TRBJ1-5; tentative D call: TRBD1 (5 bases). Trimming stripped 5 bases from V and 4 bases from J, with 15 bases between. Germline V lookup: CDR1 SGHTA, CDR2 FQGNSA. The CDR3 totals 15 residues. The CDR3 spells CASSHMGGWNQPQHF. DNA for the CDR3: TGTGCCAGCAGCCACATGGGGGGTTGGAATCAGCCCCAGCATTTT.

The chain combines TRBV19 with TRBJ1-2; weak D call: TRBD1 (5 bases). The ends were cut back, 8 bases at V and 8 bases at J, with 21 bases in the middle. Germline loops: CDR1 LNHDA, CDR2 SQIVND (reference sequence). This CDR3 contains 14 residues. In DNA form, the CDR3 reads TGTGCCAGTGCCTCCGGGCCCCGGACATACGGCTACACCTTC. As protein: CASASGPRTYGYTF.

The chain uses TRBV7-3 and TRBJ2-5, with a weak D call TRBD2 (5 bases). Trimming shortened V by 8 bases and J by 4 bases, and 14 bases separated the two germline ends. CDR1 and CDR2 from the germline V gene are SGHTA and FQGTGA. The CDR3 is 13 residues long. For the CDR3, the DNA is TGTGCCAGCTGCCGTGGAGAGGGAGAGACCCAGTACTTC. Translated: CASCRGEGETQYF.

Note on this clone: The junction does not match germline at one end; this may be a read error. The CDR3 DNA follows: TGTGCCAGCAGCCAAGGGGCTAGCGGGAACAGTCAGTACTTC. Translated: CASSQGASGNSQYF. The genes are TRBV4-2 and TRBJ2-4; 9 bases agree with TRBD2. CDR3 length: 14 amino acids. The germline CDR1 and CDR2 sequences are LGHNA and YNFKEQ.

The CDR3 loop is CASRAGPNYGYTF. The CDR3 DNA is TGTGCCAGTAGGGCAGGTCCCAACTATGGCTACACCTTC. The chain combines TRBV19 with TRBJ1-2; D remains unclear. Trimming stripped 6 bases from V and 2 bases from J, with 10 bases between. The CDR3 extends over 13 amino acids. The germline V gene encodes CDR1 LNHDA and CDR2 SQIVND (reference sequence).

The V gene is TRBV5-6, the J gene TRBJ1-1; possible D gene TRBD1, 6 bases. Germline lookup yields CDR1 SGHDT and CDR2 YYEEEE. The CDR3 sequence is 16 residues long. Trimming removed 2 bases at V and 0 bases at J, with 14 bases between. The CDR3 region has the DNA TGTGCCAGCAGCTTAGGGGGAGGGCACCTGAACACTGAAGCTTTCTTT. This sequence encodes CASSLGGGHLNTEAFF.

A single count supports this clone. The chain couples TRBV7-3 to TRBJ2-7, with 9 bases lining up with TRBD1. The CDR3 has 17 residues. Germline V lookup: CDR1 SGHTA, CDR2 FQGTGA. Trimming took 5 bases from V and 2 from J; bases not matched to a gene: 13. The CDR3 bases are TGTGCCAGCAGCCCAGGGGGGACAGGGTTGATTCCCTACGAGCAGTACTTC. It encodes CASSPGGTGLIPYEQYF. Supplemented by reference TRBV7-3 and TRBJ2-7, the full variable domain reads GAGVSQTPSNKVTEKGKYVELRCDPISGHTALYWYRQSLGQGPEFLIYFQGTGAADDSGLPNDRFFAVRPEGSVSTLKIQRTERGDSAVYLCASSPGGTGLIPYEQYFGPGTRLTVT.

J is TRBJ2-1 and V is TRBV6-1; TRBD1 aligns across 8 bases. V shed 6 bases, J shed 1 base, and the junction held 5 bases outside the gene matches. The CDR3 loop spans 15 amino acids. Germline V gives CDR1 MNHNS, CDR2 SASEGT. The DNA of the CDR3 is TGTGCCAGCAGGTCGTACAGGGGGTCCTACAATGAGCAGTTCTTC. Protein product: CASRSYRGSYNEQFF.

The chain is built from TRBV4-3 and TRBJ2-7, with 7 bases that match TRBD1. CDR3 size: 17 residues. CDR1 and CDR2 (germline): LGHNA, YSLEER. The J segment lost 0 bases and the V segment lost 1 base, leaving 9 bases of the junction unmatched. CDR3 sequence: CASSQATSGDSSYEQYF. CDR3 nucleotide sequence: TGCGCCAGCAGCCAAGCGACCTCTGGGGACAGCTCCTACGAGCAGTACTTC.

The V gene is TRBV6-6, the J gene TRBJ1-5; D is unclear. The germline V gene encodes CDR1 MNHNY and CDR2 SVGAGI (reference sequence). This CDR3 is 14 amino acids long. Trimming cost V 5 bases and J 0 bases, with 8 bases left between them. CDR3 DNA: TGTGCCAGCAGTCAATCCAATAGCAATCAGCCCCAGCATTTT. Amino acids: CASSQSNSNQPQHF.

The V gene is TRBV9, the J gene TRBJ2-1; 8 nucleotides line up with TRBD2. Trimming cost V 0 bases and J 7 bases; bases outside gene matches: 12. Germline CDR1 SGDLS, CDR2 YYNGEE. The CDR3 length is 17 residues. The CDR3: CASSVAGGGLVGNEQFF. The CDR3, as DNA: TGTGCCAGCAGCGTAGCCGGAGGGGGACTAGTCGGTAATGAGCAGTTCTTC.

There are a few counts of this clone. This rearrangement joins TRBV12-1 to TRBJ1-3; no check of the table's D call, TRBD1, against the DNA was made. TRBV12-1 is assigned pseudogene status. There are 16 residues in the CDR3. CDR3 protein: CASSFKGQRTGNTIYF. CDR3 nucleotides: TGTGCCAGCAGCTTTAAGGGACAGCGGACTGGAAACACCATATATTTT.